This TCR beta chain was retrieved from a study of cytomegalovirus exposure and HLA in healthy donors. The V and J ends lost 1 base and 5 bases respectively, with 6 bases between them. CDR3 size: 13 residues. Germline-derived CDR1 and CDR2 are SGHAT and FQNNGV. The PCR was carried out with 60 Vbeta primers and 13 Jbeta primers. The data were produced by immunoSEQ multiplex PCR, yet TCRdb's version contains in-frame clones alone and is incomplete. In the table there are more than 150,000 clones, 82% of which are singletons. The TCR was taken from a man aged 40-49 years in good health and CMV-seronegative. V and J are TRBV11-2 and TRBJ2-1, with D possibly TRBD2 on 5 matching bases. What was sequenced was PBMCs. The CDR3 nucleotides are TGTGCCAGCAGCTTAGCGGGAAACAATGAGCAGTTCTTC. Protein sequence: CASSLAGNNEQFF.